The 30 T cell receptor beta chains below were found in one sample sequenced in a study of OX40 agonist ivuxolimab in advanced cancers. Using immunoSEQ multiplex PCR, the repertoire was profiled, and TCRdb retains in-frame clones only, with some absent. Of over 15,000 clones in the sample, roughly 82% were seen once. The sequencing used CD4+ or CD8+ T cells sorted from blood, collected in a trial of the OX40 agonist ivuxolimab. Source of these receptors: an adult with an advanced solid tumor such as melanoma, head and neck, liver or kidney cancer.

This clone was picked up one time. The chain uses TRBV28 and TRBJ2-7; D gene ambiguous. CDR1 MDHEN and CDR2 SYDVKM come from the germline V gene. The CDR3 length is 17 residues. V was trimmed by 2 bases and J by 2 bases, leaving 19 bases between them. The CDR3 DNA sequence: TGTGCCAGCAGTTTAGCTGGATCTGACGGAAGCCCCTACGAGCAGTACTTC. It codes for CASSLAGSDGSPYEQYF. The entire variable domain, with the rest obtained from reference TRBV28 and TRBJ2-7, is as follows: DVKVTQSSRYLVKRTGEKVFLECVQDMDHENMFWYRQDPGLGLRLIYFSYDVKMKEKGDIPEGYSVSREKKERFSLILESASTNQTSMYLCASSLAGSDGSPYEQYFGPGTRLTVT.

The chain is built from TRBV6-6 and TRBJ2-1, with no clear D. V was shortened by 7 bases and J by 7 bases, with 5 bases between the two germline ends. Germline V lookup: CDR1 MNHNY, CDR2 SVGAGI (reference sequence). The CDR3 is 10 residues long. CDR3 in amino acids: CASMLNEQFF. The CDR3 DNA sequence: TGTGCCAGCATGTTGAATGAGCAGTTCTTC.

The V call is TRBV5-6, the J call TRBJ2-7; D is unclear. Germline V gives CDR1 SGHDT, CDR2 YYEEEE. The CDR3 extends over 13 amino acids. Trimming left V 0 bases short and J 6 bases short, with 10 bases between. The CDR3 reads CASSLAPIGEQYF. CDR3 nucleotide sequence: TGTGCCAGCAGCTTGGCCCCGATTGGCGAGCAGTACTTC.

This chain uses TRBV20-1 with TRBJ1-1; D remains ambiguous. Looked up from germline, CDR1 is DFQATT and CDR2 is SNEGSKA (reference sequence). V was clipped by 6 bases and J by 5 bases, with 7 bases between them. This CDR3 has 10 residues. The chain's CDR3 is CSAWGTEAFF. CDR3 bases: TGCAGTGCGTGGGGTACTGAAGCTTTCTTT.

V and J are TRBV6-5 and TRBJ2-3; maybe TRBD2 (6 bases). In germline, CDR1 is MNHEY, CDR2 SVGAGI. This CDR3 is built from 13 residues. V was trimmed by 2 bases and J by 9 bases, leaving 12 bases between them. The CDR3 spells CASSYGGLSTQYF. The CDR3 DNA reads as TGTGCCAGCAGTTACGGAGGGCTTTCGACGCAGTATTTT.

This clone was picked up a small number of times. This chain connects TRBV7-9 to TRBJ1-1; maybe TRBD1 (6 bases). The CDR3 extends over 15 amino acids. The germline V gene has CDR1 SEHNR and CDR2 FQNEAQ (reference sequence). V lost 6 bases, J lost 1 base, and 15 bases lay in between. In nucleotides, the CDR3 is TGTGCCAGCAGTCCTAGACGGGGACAGAACACTGAAGCTTTCTTT. Protein sequence: CASSPRRGQNTEAFF.

This chain uses TRBV4-3 with TRBJ1-3; 8 positions match TRBD1. This CDR3 is 18 amino acids long. Germline CDR1 is LGHNA and CDR2 is YSLEER. The trim removed 1 base at V and 3 bases at J, leaving 11 bases unmatched. In DNA form, the CDR3 reads TGCGCCAGCAGCCAAGTGGGGACCCAGGGGGCTTATGGAAACACCATATATTTT. Translation gives CASSQVGTQGAYGNTIYF.

The rearrangement links TRBV4-2 to TRBJ2-1; 12 nucleotides match TRBD2. This CDR3 is 17 amino acids long. The trim removed 6 bases at V and 1 base at J, leaving 7 bases unmatched. Germline-derived CDR1 and CDR2 are LGHNA and YNFKEQ. Here the CDR3 reads CASSYLAGGYSYNEQFF. CDR3 DNA: TGTGCCAGCAGTTACCTAGCGGGAGGGTATTCCTACAATGAGCAGTTCTTC.

The CDR3 loop reads CSAAEQIQFF. In nucleotides, the CDR3 is TGCAGCGCCGCCGAGCAGATCCAGTTCTTC. This rearrangement joins TRBV29-1 to TRBJ2-1; D gene ambiguous. There are 10 residues in the CDR3. Germline V gene lookup returns CDR1 SQVTM and CDR2 ANQGSEA. V gave up 7 bases and J gave up 13 bases, with 14 bases separating them.

The chain is built from TRBV29-1 and TRBJ1-1, with 7 positions matching TRBD1. The V gene end was trimmed by 5 bases and the J gene end by 1 base; junction bases not matched to a gene: 1. Germline assignment: CDR1 SQVTM and CDR2 ANQGSEA. The CDR3 loop spans 12 amino acids. The CDR3 sequence: CSVRTGNTEAFF. The CDR3 DNA sequence: TGCAGCGTTCGGACAGGGAACACTGAAGCTTTCTTT.

The chain has TRBV11-2 and TRBJ2-5; 9 nucleotides agree with TRBD2. V trimming: 7 bases; J trimming: 4 bases; junction bases outside the gene matches: 7. From germline, CDR1 is SGHAT and CDR2 FQNNGV. The CDR3 is 14 amino acids. CDR3 coding DNA: TGTGCCAGCACTCGTAGCGGGAGAGGAGAGACCCAGTACTTC. Protein sequence: CASTRSGRGETQYF. Full variable domain (rest looked up from reference TRBV11-2 and TRBJ2-5): EAGVAQSPRYKIIEKRQSVAFWCNPISGHATLYWYQQILGQGPKLLIQFQNNGVVDDSQLPKDRFSAERLKGVDSTLKIQPAKLEDSAVYLCASTRSGRGETQYFGPGTRLLVL.

The chain recombines TRBV18 with TRBJ2-3, with TRBD1 matching 10 bases. The germline V gene has CDR1 KGHSH and CDR2 LQKENI. V shed 3 bases, J shed 4 bases, and the junction held 4 bases outside the gene matches. This CDR3 has 15 amino acids. The CDR3 nucleotides are TGTGCCAGCTCACCGACAGGGGGCGCGGCAGATACGCAGTATTTT. It yields the protein CASSPTGGAADTQYF.

CDR3 amino acids: CASSTTGDTQYF. The CDR3 DNA follows: TGTGCCAGCAGCACTACTGGAGATACGCAGTATTTT. V and J are TRBV7-2 and TRBJ2-3; D is unclear. The V end was cut by 5 bases, the J end by 5 bases, with 8 bases between. The germline gives CDR1 SGHTA, CDR2 FQGNSA. The CDR3 runs to 12 residues.

This chain links TRBV9 with TRBJ2-7; D gene uncertain. The V end lost 0 bases, the J end lost 1 base, and 8 bases lay between the germline ends. Germline CDR1 SGDLS, CDR2 YYNGEE. CDR3 length: 14 residues. The CDR3: CASSVASQSYEQYF. The DNA for the CDR3 is TGTGCCAGCAGCGTAGCTTCACAGTCCTACGAGCAGTACTTC.

The gene calls are TRBV6-5 and TRBJ2-7; weak D call: TRBD2 (7 bases). V lost 8 bases and J lost 4, with 18 bases in between. Germline CDR1 reads MNHEY; CDR2 reads SVGAGI. This CDR3 region has 14 residues. The CDR3 DNA sequence: TGTGCCAGCGTGTGGGCGGGGGCGAAGTACGAGCAGTACTTC. Amino acids: CASVWAGAKYEQYF.

The CDR3 spells CASSPIAPGLAGGQRTQYF. Written as DNA, the CDR3 is TGTGCCAGCAGCCCGATTGCTCCGGGACTAGCGGGAGGGCAGCGTACGCAGTATTTT. The chain joins TRBV2 to TRBJ2-3; 16 bases match TRBD2. Germline loops: CDR1 SNHLY, CDR2 FYNNEI. Unmatched junction bases numbered 17, after V lost 6 bases and J lost 8 bases. This CDR3 contains 19 residues.

As for this clone: At one of its ends the junction is not consistent with the germline gene, which may arise from a read error. This chain joins TRBV25-1 and TRBJ2-7; 8 positions agree with TRBD2. Germline loops: CDR1 MGHDK, CDR2 SYGVNS. The CDR3 totals 13 residues. The CDR3 DNA reads as TGTGCCACCGGGAGGGAACGGTCCTCCGAGCAGTACTTC. Protein sequence: CATGRERSSEQYF.

This clone was recorded once. The rearrangement links TRBV7-2 to TRBJ2-7; 9 bases are shared with TRBD2. Germline V gene lookup returns CDR1 SGHTA and CDR2 FQGNSA. The CDR3 extends over 15 amino acids. J gave up 4 bases and V 5 bases, and 9 bases lay outside the gene matches. The CDR3 region has the DNA TGTGCCAGCAGCATAGGGGCGGGAGGGCCGTACGAGCAGTACTTC. Its protein product is CASSIGAGGPYEQYF.

The V call is TRBV5-1, the J call TRBJ1-2; D unclear. The CDR3 length is 15 residues. The germline CDR1 and CDR2 sequences are SGHRS and YFSETQ. Trimming removed 0 bases at V and 2 bases at J, with 11 bases between. The CDR3 loop reads CASSLASTDNYGYTF. The CDR3 nucleotides are TGCGCCAGCAGCTTGGCCTCCACAGACAACTATGGCTACACCTTC.

The chain recombines TRBV11-3 with TRBJ2-6; D gene uncertain. From germline, CDR1 is SGHNT and CDR2 YENEEA. Trimming took off 6 bases at V and 4 bases at J, with 7 bases between the two ends. The CDR3 extends over 13 amino acids. Here the CDR3 reads CASRCGGANVLTF. The CDR3 region has the DNA TGTGCCAGCAGATGCGGCGGGGCCAACGTCCTGACTTTC.

The V gene is TRBV7-2, the J gene TRBJ2-1, with D perhaps assigned TRBD1 or TRBD2 (5 bases each). Per germline, CDR1 SGHTA and CDR2 FQGNSA. V was pared by 2 bases and J by 8 bases, with 19 bases between. The CDR3 loop spans 16 amino acids. Written as DNA, the CDR3 is TGTGCCAGCAGCTTACCGAGGGGACCGTTCGTCGATGAGCAGTTCTTC. This codes for CASSLPRGPFVDEQFF. Based on the CDR3 plus reference TRBV7-2 and TRBJ2-1, the full variable domain is GAGVSQSPSNKVTEKGKDVELRCDPISGHTALYWYRQSLGQGLEFLIYFQGNSAPDKSGLPSDRFSAERTGGSVSTLTIQRTQQEDSAVYLCASSLPRGPFVDEQFFGPGTRLTVL.

The V and J genes are TRBV7-2 and TRBJ1-5; D is unclear. The CDR3 length is 14 residues. Germline CDR1 reads SGHTA; CDR2 reads FQGNSA. V lost 4 bases, J lost 5 bases, and 12 bases lay in between. The CDR3 region is CASSYNGGDQPQHF. The DNA of the CDR3 is TGTGCCAGCAGCTACAACGGTGGTGATCAGCCCCAGCATTTT.

The V gene is TRBV7-6, the J gene TRBJ2-1; D not resolved. Germline V gives CDR1 SGHVS, CDR2 FNYEAQ. The ends were cut back, 5 bases at V and 1 base at J, with 15 bases in the middle. This CDR3 is 16 amino acids long. The CDR3 is CASSPRLAASYNEQFF. The CDR3 bases are TGTGCCAGCAGCCCTAGACTGGCCGCATCCTACAATGAGCAGTTCTTC.

The chain has TRBV5-5 and TRBJ2-7, with D possibly matching TRBD2 (5 bases). Trimming took off 0 bases at V and 5 bases at J, with 12 bases between the two ends. The germline V gene has CDR1 SGHKS and CDR2 YYEKEE (reference sequence). The CDR3 contains 14 residues. The CDR3 DNA reads as TGTGCCAGCAGCTTGGCCGGAGGACCTCACGAGCAGTACTTC. Amino acids: CASSLAGGPHEQYF.

This clone was seen just once. This chain uses TRBV10-3 with TRBJ2-7; TRBD2 is a possible D gene (6 bases). Germline-derived CDR1 and CDR2 are ENHRY and SYGVKD. The CDR3 covers 12 residues. The CDR3 DNA reads TGTGCTACCGGAGGGGTAGCATACGAGCAGTACTTC. It codes for CATGGVAYEQYF.

The rearrangement links TRBV6-5 to TRBJ2-3; maybe TRBD2 (6 bases). Between the trimmed V and J ends, which lost 4 bases and 4 bases, there was a span of 15 bases. Germline V gene sequence: CDR1 MNHEY, CDR2 SVGAGI. CDR3 length equals 15 residues. CDR3 in amino acids: CASSSRGRESDTQYF. The CDR3 coding sequence is TGTGCCAGCAGTTCGAGAGGGCGGGAATCAGATACGCAGTATTTT.

V usage is TRBV29-1 and J usage is TRBJ2-5; D possibly matches TRBD1 or TRBD2 (6 bases each). Trimming left V 1 base short and J 5 bases short, with 14 bases between. Per the germline V gene, CDR1 is SQVTM and CDR2 is ANQGSEA. This CDR3 comprises 14 residues. CDR3 DNA: TGCAGCGTTGAAGGAACAGGGAGCGGGGAGACCCAGTACTTC. This encodes CSVEGTGSGETQYF.

V and J are TRBV10-3 and TRBJ1-2, with a weak D call TRBD1 (6 bases). This CDR3 region has 14 residues. The germline V gene has CDR1 ENHRY and CDR2 SYGVKD. The V end was cut by 0 bases, the J end by 2 bases, with 7 bases between. The CDR3 DNA follows: TGTGCCATCAGTGAGTCAACAGGGAACTATGGCTACACCTTC. It is translated as CAISESTGNYGYTF.

The J gene is TRBJ2-2, the V gene TRBV9; 11 positions match TRBD1. Looked up from germline, CDR1 is SGDLS and CDR2 is YYNGEE. V was clipped by 4 bases and J by 5 bases; unmatched bases: 4. This CDR3 spans 15 amino acids. CDR3 sequence: CASSRTGGETGELFF. CDR3 bases: TGTGCCAGCAGCCGGACAGGGGGCGAGACCGGGGAGCTGTTTTTT.

CDR3 sequence (DNA): TGTGCCAGCAGAGCCGGGACTAGCGGATACGAGCAGTACTTC. Encoded protein: CASRAGTSGYEQYF. The chain joins TRBV27 to TRBJ2-7; 11 positions match TRBD2. CDR1 MNHEY and CDR2 SMNVEV come from the germline V gene (reference sequence). The V segment lost 6 bases and the J segment 4 bases; nucleotides outside the gene matches: 5. This CDR3 has 14 residues.